Sequencing of this T cell receptor (beta chain) was carried out in a study of graft-versus-host responses after intestinal transplantation (dated by TCRdb to about 2021). Turning to the overall study: The transplants that recipients received were multivisceral, liver-intestinal, or isolated intestinal. Anti-thymocyte globulin induction was given to all recipients, followed by maintenance tacrolimus and steroids for 2 to 4 years. After intestinal transplantation, graft-versus-host and host-versus-graft alloreactive T cell clones were followed in the graft, circulation and bone marrow using bulk TCR-beta CDR3 sequencing. Alloreactive clones were identified by sequencing pre-transplant mixed lymphocyte reaction products and comparing them with unstimulated pre-transplant donor and recipient T cells. The cohort enrolled 24 intestinal transplant recipients, one of whom was a retransplant, and 3 patients without pretransplant specimens were excluded. A peak of at least 4% donor T cells among recipient peripheral blood mononuclear cells was the definition used for donor T cell macrochimerism. Instead of going to the commercial service, samples from a few later patients were sequenced in-house on an Illumina MiSeq and processed with MiXCR.

V is shortened by 2 bases, J by 4 bases, and the region joining them spans 6 bases. Via the germline V gene, CDR1 is SGHRS and CDR2 YFSETQ. Taken from cysteine to phenylalanine, the CDR3 has 12 residues. Just the 36-base CDR3 DNA is kept, in frame starting at base 1. About this clone: What this receptor recognizes is not known. Base qualities were left out, and no much larger clone turns up one base away.

General conclusions and limits of the study: GvH clones were detected in recipient bone marrow, and some of these GvH clones were observed earlier in ileal mucosa or blood, consistent with an intestinal mucosal origin. The relatively low number and heterogeneity of intestinal transplant patients limited the conclusions. Early after transplant, declines in HvG clones were associated with peak levels of circulating GvH clones. High GvH to HvG T cell clonal ratios were observed in the allografts of patients with donor T cell macrochimerism.

Library construction relied on the immunoSEQ multiplex PCR assay. For most patients, genomic DNA was isolated using the Qiagen DNeasy Blood and Tissue Kit and was shipped frozen to Adaptive Biotechnologies for TCR sequencing. High-throughput TCR-beta CDR3 sequencing of genomic DNA from most patients was performed by Adaptive Biotechnologies. The source study handled its data this way. TCR sequencing data were retrieved from Adaptive's ImmunoSEQ software for about 17 patients, whereas a few other patients were processed with MiXCR and VDJtools. To correct CD4 versus CD8 sorting errors, any sequence found in both subsets at a frequency ratio below 5:1 was removed. CDR3 nucleotide sequences shared between donor and recipient were removed because the origin of such sequences could not be assigned. To count as alloreactive, a clone needed at least 2-fold expansion over unstimulated cells and a minimum CFSE-low frequency of 0.002% (template counts) or 0.001% (read counts). A clone was considered mappable if detected in the sequenced pre-transplant spleen, lymph node, or MLR CFSE-low populations of the donor or recipient. The cumulative frequency of alloreactive clones was calculated as a percentage of all sequences, weighted by copy number. TCRdb holds this immuneACCESS table with in-frame rearrangements only. Some clones are missing; in checked studies, unresolved V genes explain under half, and the rest has no known cause. The D gene and trimming were derived from the DNA, and the V and J assignments and clone size from that table. The sample has about 85,000 clones on record, approximately 89% of them singletons. The top ten constitute 7.6% of the sample.

In the paper's terms, the time point label means: cells obtained before transplantation from donor or recipient. CD3+CD4+ and CD3+CD8+ populations were FACS-sorted from unstimulated pre-transplant donor and recipient cells taken from spleen or lymph nodes. The sample here was unstimulated CD8+ T cells sorted from spleen or lymph node cells, taken before transplant. This sequence uses TRBV5-1 and TRBJ1-1; D gene: possibly TRBD1, on 5 matching bases. The origin of this receptor is a human donor who was the organ donor for an intestinal transplant. The CDR3 region reads CASSFGGTEAFF. The nucleotides read TGCGCCAGCAGCTTTGGGGGCACTGAAGCTTTCTTT.